The 14 T cell receptor beta chains reported below all come from one sample, sequenced in a study of blood T cell repertoires in COVID-19. Profiled with immunoSEQ multiplex PCR; TCRdb holds only in-frame clones, not every one. The sample contains about 190,000 clones, about 91% of which appear only once. Specimen: peripheral blood. Source of these receptors: a woman aged 25 to 39 with acute or convalescent COVID-19.

The chain employs TRBV7-8 and TRBJ2-6; 10 bases are a match to TRBD1. The CDR3 loop spans 16 amino acids. CDR1 and CDR2 (germline): SGHVS, FQNEAQ. V lost 8 bases and J lost 4; bases outside the gene matches: 8. This chain's CDR3 is CASRDRGLSGANVLTF. The DNA for the CDR3 is TGTGCCAGCCGTGACAGGGGGCTATCGGGGGCCAACGTCCTGACTTTC.

The chain carries TRBV11-3 and TRBJ1-1, with 7 positions matching TRBD1. This CDR3 spans 12 amino acids. Losses at the gene ends were 5 bases for V and 8 bases for J; bases not matched to a gene: 5. Germline CDR1 and CDR2: SGHNT and YENEEA. This CDR3 reads CASSLWTGEAFF. The CDR3 DNA follows: TGTGCCAGCAGCCTATGGACAGGAGAAGCTTTCTTT. Full variable domain (remainder filled in from reference TRBV11-3 and TRBJ1-1): EAGVVQSPRYKIIEKKQPVAFWCNPISGHNTLYWYLQNLGQGPELLIRYENEEAVDDSQLPKDRFSAERLKGVDSTLKIQPAELGDSAVYLCASSLWTGEAFFGQGTRLTVV.

The gene calls are TRBV7-9 and TRBJ1-2, with a weak D call TRBD1 (6 bases). V was pared by 5 bases and J by 1 base, with 17 bases between. Looked up from germline, CDR1 is SEHNR and CDR2 is FQNEAQ (reference sequence). The CDR3 consists of 16 residues. The CDR3 reads CASSQNTGTDNYGYTF. The CDR3 nucleotides read TGTGCCAGCAGCCAAAATACAGGGACGGATAACTATGGCTACACCTTC.

CDR3 in amino acids: CASSFGGMGANVLTF. CDR3 bases: TGCGCCAGCAGCTTTGGGGGCATGGGGGCCAACGTCCTGACTTTC. This chain uses TRBV5-1 with TRBJ2-6; D may be TRBD1 (6 bases). CDR3 length: 15 residues. V shed 2 bases and J shed 4 bases, with 10 bases lying between them. Germline CDR1 reads SGHRS; CDR2 reads YFSETQ.

The rearrangement joins TRBV9 to TRBJ1-4; D is unresolved. The ends were cut back, 0 bases at V and 6 bases at J, with 6 bases in the middle. CDR3 length: 13 residues. Germline V lookup: CDR1 SGDLS, CDR2 YYNGEE. The CDR3 sequence is CASSVDGDEKLFF. The CDR3, as DNA: TGTGCCAGCAGCGTAGACGGGGATGAAAAACTGTTTTTT. The full variable domain, its missing parts supplied by reference TRBV9 and TRBJ1-4, is DSGVTQTPKHLITATGQRVTLRCSPRSGDLSVYWYQQSLDQGLQFLIQYYNGEERAKGNILERFSAQQFPDLHSELNLSSLELGDSALYFCASSVDGDEKLFFGSGTQLSVL.

In its sample, this clone was seen once. This rearrangement joins TRBV1 to TRBJ2-7; the table calls TRBD1, which could not be checked here. TRBV1 is a listed pseudogene. This CDR3 comprises 12 residues. The CDR3 nucleotides read TGCACCTATTACAGGGTTCCCTACGAGCAGTACTTC. Protein: CTYYRVPYEQYF.

This chain connects TRBV6-4 to TRBJ2-3, with a tentative D call TRBD1 (6 bases). The V end lost 6 bases, the J end lost 2 bases, and 9 bases lay between the germline ends. The CDR3 runs 13 residues. The germline V gene encodes CDR1 MRHNA and CDR2 SNTAGT. This CDR3 is CASRRDNTDTQYF. The CDR3 region has the DNA TGTGCCAGCAGACGGGACAACACAGATACGCAGTATTTT.

The rearrangement joins TRBV2 to TRBJ1-4; 7 positions match TRBD1. V shed 7 bases and J 4 bases; nucleotides not matched to a gene: 3. Per germline, CDR1 SNHLY and CDR2 FYNNEI. The CDR3 consists of 13 residues. In DNA form, the CDR3 reads TGTGCCAGCATTGGACAGGATAATGAAAAACTGTTTTTT. It translates to CASIGQDNEKLFF.

The chain joins TRBV7-9 to TRBJ1-2, with TRBD1 matching 11 bases. The CDR3 covers 14 residues. V gave up 0 bases and J gave up 7 bases; unmatched junction bases: 1. CDR1 is SEHNR and CDR2 is FQNEAQ in the germline V gene (reference sequence). For the CDR3, the DNA is TGTGCCAGCAGCTTAGCCGGACAGGGGGCTGGCTACACCTTC. It translates to CASSLAGQGAGYTF.

The V gene is TRBV28, the J gene TRBJ2-3, with D tentatively TRBD2 (6 bases). Trimming pared 2 bases from V and 1 base from J, leaving 10 bases between. This CDR3 contains 15 residues. CDR1 is MDHEN and CDR2 is SYDVKM in the germline V gene. This CDR3 is CASSLRETGTDTQYF. DNA of the CDR3: TGTGCCAGCAGTTTACGGGAGACCGGCACAGATACGCAGTATTTT.

The chain uses TRBV5-8 and TRBJ1-4, with 9 bases aligning to TRBD1. The J segment lost 14 bases and the V segment lost 3 bases, leaving 8 bases of the junction unmatched. The CDR3 is 13 residues long. Germline V gene data show CDR1 as SGHTS and CDR2 as YDEGEE. The CDR3 sequence: CASSSPGQGNLFF. CDR3 DNA sequence: TGTGCCAGCAGCTCACCCGGACAGGGGAATCTGTTTTTT.

V is TRBV5-6 and J is TRBJ1-2; 7 nucleotides match TRBD1. V lost 5 bases to trimming and J lost 4 bases; unmatched junction nucleotides: 11. Germline V gene data show CDR1 as SGHDT and CDR2 as YYEEEE. The CDR3 sequence is 15 residues long. The CDR3 reads CASRTDRSFPYGYTF. The CDR3 DNA reads TGTGCCAGCAGGACGGACAGGTCGTTCCCCTATGGCTACACCTTC.

CDR3 sequence: CASSQGIGTSGSNEQFF. Written as DNA, the CDR3 is TGTGCCAGCAGCCAAGGGATCGGGACTAGCGGGAGTAATGAGCAGTTCTTC. This sequence joins TRBV4-2 and TRBJ2-1; the match to TRBD2 covers 14 bases. The CDR3 extends over 17 amino acids. The V segment lost 1 base and the J segment 7 bases; nucleotides outside the gene matches: 6. Germline values: CDR1 LGHNA, CDR2 YNFKEQ.

The rearrangement uses TRBV30 and TRBJ2-2; weak D call: TRBD2 (5 bases). Germline assignment: CDR1 GTSNPN and CDR2 SVGIG (reference sequence). V was cut by 0 bases and J by 3 bases, with 11 bases left in between. The CDR3 runs to 15 residues. As DNA, the CDR3 is TGTGCCTGGAGTGTGGTTAGTAGCGACACCGGGGAGCTGTTTTTT. Protein sequence: CAWSVVSSDTGELFF. Using reference TRBV30 and TRBJ2-2 for the parts outside the CDR3, the full variable domain is SQTIHQWPATLVQPVGSPLSLECTVEGTSNPNLYWYRQAAGRGLQLLFYSVGIGQISSEVPQNLSASRPQDRQFILSSKKLLLSDSGFYLCAWSVVSSDTGELFFGEGSRLTVL.